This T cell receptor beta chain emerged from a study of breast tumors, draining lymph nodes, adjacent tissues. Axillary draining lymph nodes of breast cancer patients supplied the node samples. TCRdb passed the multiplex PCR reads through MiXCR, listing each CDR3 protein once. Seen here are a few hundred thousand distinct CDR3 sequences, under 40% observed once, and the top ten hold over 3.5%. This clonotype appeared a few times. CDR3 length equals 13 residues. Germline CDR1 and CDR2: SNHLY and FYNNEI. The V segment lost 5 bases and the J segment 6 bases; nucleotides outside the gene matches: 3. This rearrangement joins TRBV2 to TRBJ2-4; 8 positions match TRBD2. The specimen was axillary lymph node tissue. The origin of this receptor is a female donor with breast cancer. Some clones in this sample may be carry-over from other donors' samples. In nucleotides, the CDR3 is TGTGCCAGCAGTACCGGGGGGGGAAACATTCAGTACTTC. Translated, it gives CASSTGGGNIQYF. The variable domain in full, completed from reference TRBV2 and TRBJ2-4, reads EPEVTQTPSHQVTQMGQEVILRCVPISNHLYFYWYRQILGQKVEFLVSFYNNEISEKSEIFDDQFSVERPDGSNFTLKIRSTKLEDSAMYFCASSTGGGNIQYFGAGTRLSVL.